The 8 T cell receptor beta chains below were found in one sample sequenced in a study of T cell responses to AZD1222 COVID-19 vaccine. Produced via immunoSEQ multiplex PCR; TCRdb's table is partial and in-frame only. Of 100,000 to 150,000 clones in the sample, about 90% were seen once. Sequenced here: peripheral blood, sampled on day 0 of AZD1222 vaccination. The receptors were gathered from an adult in good health.

In its sample, this clone was seen once. The rearrangement links TRBV27 to TRBJ2-1; 16 nucleotides agree with TRBD2. The CDR3 runs to 19 residues. The V gene end was trimmed by 5 bases and the J gene end by 2 bases; junction bases not matched to a gene: 9. Germline V gives CDR1 MNHEY, CDR2 SMNVEV (reference sequence). In nucleotides, the CDR3 is TGTGCCAGCAGTATCCCGGGACTAGCGGGAGGGCGGCCCTACAATGAGCAGTTCTTC. Amino acids: CASSIPGLAGGRPYNEQFF.

This chain links TRBV10-1 with TRBJ2-3; D possibly corresponds to TRBD2 (5 bases). V lost 10 bases, J lost 0 bases, and 20 bases lay in between. Germline V gives CDR1 WNHNN, CDR2 SYGVQD (reference sequence). The length of the CDR3 is 16 residues. The CDR3 region has the DNA TGCGCCAACCGAGGAGAACGGACTCTAAGCACAGATACGCAGTATTTT. Amino acid sequence: CANRGERTLSTDTQYF.

This chain joins TRBV9 and TRBJ2-1, with TRBD1 matching 9 bases. Germline V gene lookup returns CDR1 SGDLS and CDR2 YYNGEE. The CDR3 spans 16 residues. After removal of 1 base from V and 5 bases from J, the junction contained 7 bases not matched to a gene. CDR3 nucleotide sequence: TGTGCCAGCAGCGTAACCGGGACAGGGTCCCACAATGAGCAGTTCTTC. It translates to CASSVTGTGSHNEQFF.

This chain links TRBV5-1 with TRBJ2-3; no definite D call. Deletions cut 3 bases from V and 2 bases from J, with 4 bases between. The CDR3 loop spans 12 amino acids. Germline V CDR1 and CDR2: SGHRS, YFSETQ. The CDR3 is CASSWDTDTQYF. In DNA form, the CDR3 reads TGCGCCAGCAGCTGGGACACAGATACGCAGTATTTT.

The rearrangement uses TRBV27 and TRBJ2-1; 7 nucleotides line up with TRBD1. V dropped 3 bases and J dropped 5; count of bases not matched to a gene: 7. The CDR3 runs 15 residues. Germline CDR1 and CDR2: MNHEY and SMNVEV (reference sequence). The CDR3 bases are TGTGCCAGCAGTTTCACACGGGACAGTCACAATGAGCAGTTCTTC. Protein sequence: CASSFTRDSHNEQFF.

The chain recombines TRBV7-3 with TRBJ2-7; D is ambiguous. The V end was cut by 6 bases, the J end by 5 bases, with 17 bases between. From germline, CDR1 is SGHTA and CDR2 FQGTGA. The CDR3 spans 14 residues. The CDR3 protein is CASSPRGSQNEQYF. In DNA, the CDR3 is TGTGCCAGCAGTCCTCGTGGCAGCCAGAACGAGCAGTACTTC.

This clone was observed a single time. The chain uses TRBV15 and TRBJ2-5; D assignment may be TRBD1 or TRBD2 (5 bases each). The V gene's germline CDR1 is LNHNV and CDR2 YYDKDF (reference sequence). Trimming cost V 0 bases and J 5 bases, with 13 bases left between them. The CDR3 runs to 15 residues. The DNA of the CDR3 is TGTGCCACCAGCAGAGATCCAGGGCGGGTCGAGACCCAGTACTTC. As protein: CATSRDPGRVETQYF.

With respect to this clone: Other nucleotide sequences in the sample specify the same CDR3. The chain joins TRBV12-3 or TRBV12-4 to TRBJ1-2; D perhaps matches TRBD1 (5 bases). The V end lost 4 bases, the J end lost 3 bases, and 6 bases lay between the germline ends. The CDR3 is 12 residues long. CDR3 DNA: TGTGCCAGCAGTTCAGGGTACTATGGCTACACCTTC. It encodes CASSSGYYGYTF.